This T cell receptor beta chain derives from a study of shared clonotypes between healthy human individuals. General study findings and limits: Since donors were few, the genetic and exposure-history diversity represented was limited. Clonotype sharing levels among donors were expected to vary with sequencing depth. Relative to memory subsets, naive subsets generally showed larger estimated richness.

V lost 2 bases and J lost 5; bases outside the gene matches: 10. The CDR3 spans 16 residues. Germline lookup yields CDR1 MNHEY and CDR2 SVGAGI. Remarks on this clone: Its antigen remains unknown.

Replicate PCRs for sorted subsets used around 200 ng DNA; this equaled 30,000 to 35,000 T cell genomes. Some clones are missing from TCRdb's copy, which holds only in-frame ones; the method was immunoSEQ multiplex PCR. The sample has fewer than 400,000 clones; approximately 79% are singletons. This receptor was taken from a man younger than 45 in good health. Sequenced material: memory CD4+ T cells sorted from blood. The subset here: CD45RA-negative fraction. The rearrangement uses TRBV6-5 and TRBJ2-5; 8 nucleotides line up with TRBD2. The CDR3 is CASSYDPGRALETQYF. The CDR3 region has the DNA TGTGCCAGCAGTTACGATCCCGGGAGGGCCCTTGAGACCCAGTACTTC.